This T cell receptor beta chain originates from a study of T cells in Graves' hyperthyroidism and ophthalmopathy (dated by TCRdb to the late 2010s). About the investigation overall: Peripheral blood was collected at initial diagnosis, before any treatment. After sampling, hyperthyroidism patients received methimazole starting at 30 mg daily, and ophthalmopathy patients received high-dose intravenous methylprednisolone. The study also compared thyroid tissue and blood T-cell repertoires from about 6 Graves' hyperthyroidism patients. The paper reports TCR Vbeta CDR3 sequencing of approximately 140 peripheral blood samples: approximately 41 ophthalmopathy, 75 to 80 hyperthyroidism and 17 progressor patients. An independent validation cohort of about 19 hyperthyroidism patients and approximately 17 patients who later progressed to ophthalmopathy tested prospective prediction of ophthalmopathy. To identify TCR V-J signatures that set the groups apart, the researchers used a discovery cohort of 90 to 100 patients, made up of 40 to 45 with Graves' ophthalmopathy and 55 to 65 with stable Graves' hyperthyroidism. The 90 or so discovery patients were randomly split 7:3 into training and test sets. Overall results and qualifications from the work: No statistical method was used to fix the sample size in advance, and group allocation was not hidden from the investigators. Most expanded thyroid clonotypes (frequency above 0.001) were also detected in blood, suggesting blood repertoires may reflect thyroid immune responses. In validation, progression to ophthalmopathy was predicted by the model with 70.59% sensitivity and roughly 76% specificity, a median of approximately 6.5 months before onset. A model built on a 13 V-J signature distinguished ophthalmopathy from stable hyperthyroidism, reaching approximately 89% sensitivity and 81.08% specificity in cross-validation and 80%/75% in testing.

CDR1 and CDR2 (DFQATT, SNEGSKA) derive from the germline V gene (reference sequence). The cysteine opens and the phenylalanine closes a CDR3 of 15 amino acids. CDR3 DNA is the only sequence kept; it has 45 bases, read in frame from the first base. After removal of 6 bases from V and 3 bases from J, the junction retains 12 bases not matched to a gene. Ophthalmopathy patients had moderately to severely active disease, with a Clinical Activity Score of 3 or more, a NOSPECS grade of 4 or more, and a disease duration of less than 3 months. The study excluded patients with uncontrolled infections, other autoimmune diseases, pregnancy or lactation. Diagnoses were based on clinical symptoms, serum thyroxine and TRAb, thyroid ultrasound and orbital computed tomography. Ficoll-Paque density gradient centrifugation was used to isolate PBMCs from 8.5 to 10 ml of fresh peripheral blood. Total RNA was extracted using Trizol reagent, and RNA quality was assessed on an Agilent 2100 Bioanalyzer.

Comment on this clonotype: No cognate antigen has been identified for it. No base-level quality is on record; no much larger clone is a single base apart.

The TCR beta CDR3 regions were amplified from the RNA transcripts. The TCR CDR3 was subjected to a first round of RT-PCR using the HTBI primer set and the Qiagen OneStep RT-PCR kit. Libraries were constructed in a second round of multiplex PCR, after which size selection and purification were carried out. The libraries were sequenced on an Illumina HiSeq2000 using paired-end 100 bp reads. Turning to the authors' computational methods: SOAPnuke was used to process the raw data, removing reads that contained adapters or uncalled bases, had a mean Phred below 15, or lacked an exact match to the constant primer or identifier. High-quality paired reads were merged using COPE v1.2.5, and each unique nucleotide sequence was defined as a clonotype. Clonotypes were aligned to IMGT TRBV, TRBD and TRBJ reference segments using MiTCR v1.1. The analysis was restricted to V-J combinations with a frequency above 0.0001, which together covered 99% to 99.2% of the repertoires. A TCS score was defined as the ratio of F50 (clonal expansion) to E x V (chaos), with BLOSUM62-based TCRdist applied between CDR3 peptides within each V-J. Welch's t-statistics and random forest reduced 500 to 650 V-J features to under 15, which were used in a naive Bayes classifier (R e1071). Through fastp at Q25 and MiXCR, TCRdb rebuilt clones from the public reads, retaining in-frame beta chains. For every CDR3 protein sequence, its rows merge into one entry that carries the most common genes and DNA. TCRdb's processing, not the authors' own work, is the source of the V and J calls. The sample table contains roughly 280,000 distinct CDR3 sequences; only one count was recorded for about a sixth of them. The top ten constitute roughly 50% of the sample.

This sequence was found in an older woman with Graves' ophthalmopathy. The sequence joins TRBV20-1 to TRBJ2-5; 8 central nucleotides agree with TRBD2. Sequencing used blood. The CDR3 corresponds to CSATIFTSGEETQYF. The nucleotide sequence reads TGCAGTGCCACCATCTTTACTAGCGGAGAAGAGACCCAGTACTTC.